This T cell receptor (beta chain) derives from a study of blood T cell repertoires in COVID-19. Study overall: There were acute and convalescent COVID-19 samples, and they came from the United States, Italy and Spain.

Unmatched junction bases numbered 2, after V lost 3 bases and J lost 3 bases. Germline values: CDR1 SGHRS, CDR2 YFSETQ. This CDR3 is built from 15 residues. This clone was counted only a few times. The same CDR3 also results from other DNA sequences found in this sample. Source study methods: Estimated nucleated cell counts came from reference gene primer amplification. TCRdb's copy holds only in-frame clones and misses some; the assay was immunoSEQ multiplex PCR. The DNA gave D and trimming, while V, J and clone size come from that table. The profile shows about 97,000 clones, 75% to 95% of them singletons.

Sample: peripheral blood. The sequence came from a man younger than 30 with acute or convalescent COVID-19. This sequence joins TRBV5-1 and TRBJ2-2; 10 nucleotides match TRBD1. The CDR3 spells CASSSGQGYTGELFF. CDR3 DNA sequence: TGCGCCAGCAGCTCGGGACAGGGGTACACCGGGGAGCTGTTTTTT.